The 7 T cell receptor beta chains below were found in one sample sequenced in a study of cytomegalovirus exposure and HLA in healthy donors. PCR was performed using 60 Vbeta and 13 Jbeta primers. TCRdb's table, derived via immunoSEQ multiplex PCR, lists solely in-frame clones and lacks some. Of 210,000 or so clones detected, more than 65% appear once; the ten largest clones hold under 0.8%. Material: PBMCs. The source of these receptors is a man between 18 and 29 years old in good health and CMV-seronegative.

The chain employs TRBV11-2 and TRBJ1-1; possible D gene TRBD1, 5 bases. The CDR3 has 12 amino acids. The ends were cut back, 1 base at V and 7 bases at J, with 7 bases in the middle. Germline CDR1 reads SGHAT; CDR2 reads FQNNGV. This chain's CDR3 is CASSLAGGEAFF. The CDR3 DNA reads as TGTGCCAGCAGCTTAGCCGGGGGTGAAGCTTTCTTT.

The gene calls are TRBV6-5 and TRBJ2-3; TRBD2 matches 12 bases. The CDR3 contains 15 residues. V gave up 6 bases and J gave up 4 bases; unmatched junction bases: 5. The germline V gene encodes CDR1 MNHEY and CDR2 SVGAGI. The CDR3 DNA reads TGTGCCAGCAGGATGACTAGCGGGAGAGCAGATACGCAGTATTTT. Residues: CASRMTSGRADTQYF.

The chain uses TRBV6-6 and TRBJ1-1; D is unclear. Trimming pared 3 bases from V and 0 bases from J, leaving 11 bases between. Germline CDR1 and CDR2: MNHNY and SVGAGI (reference sequence). CDR3 length: 15 amino acids. DNA of the CDR3: TGTGCCAGCAGTTATTCCAGGCCGGTGAACACTGAAGCTTTCTTT. Translating it yields CASSYSRPVNTEAFF.

The chain links TRBV27 to TRBJ2-7, with a weak D call TRBD2 (6 bases). The V end lost 11 bases, the J end lost 0 bases, and 11 bases lay between the germline ends. CDR3 size: 12 residues. CDR1 MNHEY and CDR2 SMNVEV come from the germline V gene (reference sequence). In DNA, the CDR3 is TGTGCCGTTGGGCGGGACTCCTACGAGCAGTACTTC. Translation: CAVGRDSYEQYF.

The chain carries TRBV15 and TRBJ1-2; tentative D call: TRBD1 (5 bases). Germline assignment: CDR1 LNHNV and CDR2 YYDKDF (reference sequence). CDR3 length: 15 residues. V was shortened by 0 bases and J by 7 bases, with 15 bases between the two germline ends. CDR3 in amino acids: CATSREGLGNGGYTF. Here the CDR3 DNA reads TGTGCCACCAGCAGAGAGGGGCTTGGGAATGGTGGCTACACCTTC.

The CDR3 loop reads CATEAGTGGIWTYEQYF. Written as DNA, the CDR3 is TGCGCCACCGAAGCCGGGACAGGGGGAATTTGGACCTACGAGCAGTACTTC. The chain joins TRBV23-1 to TRBJ2-7; 11 positions agree with TRBD1. TRBV23-1 is designated an ORF whose function remains uncertain. Losses at the gene ends were 10 bases for V and 2 bases for J; bases not matched to a gene: 16. This CDR3 region has 17 residues.

The chain carries TRBV27 and TRBJ2-3; 7 bases align to TRBD1. The germline V gene has CDR1 MNHEY and CDR2 SMNVEV (reference sequence). The CDR3 has 16 amino acids. J was trimmed by 1 base and V by 8 bases; bases with no gene match: 12. CDR3 sequence: CASYYRGLHRTDTQYF. The CDR3 DNA reads TGTGCCAGCTATTACAGGGGTCTCCATCGCACAGATACGCAGTATTTT.